The source of this TCR beta chain is a study of T cells in Graves' hyperthyroidism and ophthalmopathy. Whole-study context: Peripheral blood was drawn at first diagnosis, prior to all treatment.

From RNA transcripts, TCR beta CDR3 regions were amplified. Carried out on the TCR CDR3, a first-round RT-PCR used the HTBI primer set. Using its own MiXCR run on the multiplex PCR reads, TCRdb lists one record per CDR3 protein. The repertoire holds about 690,000 distinct CDR3 sequences, with 17% as singletons. This clonotype was counted at least ten times. Its antigen remains unknown. The length of the CDR3 is 15 residues. CDR1 is MNHEY, CDR2 SMNVEV, per germline (reference sequence). The ends were cut back, 5 bases at V and 7 bases at J, with 21 bases in the middle. Every diagnosis used clinical symptoms, serum thyroxine and TRAb, thyroid ultrasound and orbital computed tomography. Study-level findings and limits: For ophthalmopathy, model prediction preceded onset by a median 6.5 months. In the analysis, a 13 V-J model separated ophthalmopathy from stable hyperthyroidism.

This TCR was recovered from a man aged 50 to 59 with Graves' hyperthyroidism. The sequencing input was blood. This rearrangement joins TRBV27 to TRBJ2-7; weak D call: TRBD2 (6 bases). DNA for the CDR3: TGTGCCAGCAGTCCCGGGACTGGCACGCTCGAAGAGCAGTACTTC. Translated, it gives CASSPGTGTLEEQYF.